This T cell receptor beta chain was found in a study of blood T cells in healthy people across ages. General observations from the study: The study lacked donor CMV status, which possibly confounded expanded clonotype changes.

It was with a sample-barcoded 5' primer and a J-beta primer mix that a second PCR of about 6 to 11 cycles was run. TCRdb re-called the 5' RACE reads with MiXCR, one entry per CDR3 protein. The table records approximately 1.5 million distinct CDR3 sequences, roughly 30% of them present only once. V dropped 5 bases and J dropped 6; count of bases not matched to a gene: 7. The CDR3 has 15 amino acids. Germline V gene data show CDR1 as SGHVS and CDR2 as FQNEAQ. Samples had at least 6 million PBMCs isolated from them. This clonotype was seen a handful of times. Its target is not known. The source is a woman under 40 in good health. The V gene is TRBV7-8, the J gene TRBJ2-5; 12 bases match TRBD1. Sequenced sample: blood. The CDR3 nucleotides read TGTGCCAGCAGCGAAGGGACAGGGGGCGTAAAGACCCAGTACTTC. Residues: CASSEGTGGVKTQYF.